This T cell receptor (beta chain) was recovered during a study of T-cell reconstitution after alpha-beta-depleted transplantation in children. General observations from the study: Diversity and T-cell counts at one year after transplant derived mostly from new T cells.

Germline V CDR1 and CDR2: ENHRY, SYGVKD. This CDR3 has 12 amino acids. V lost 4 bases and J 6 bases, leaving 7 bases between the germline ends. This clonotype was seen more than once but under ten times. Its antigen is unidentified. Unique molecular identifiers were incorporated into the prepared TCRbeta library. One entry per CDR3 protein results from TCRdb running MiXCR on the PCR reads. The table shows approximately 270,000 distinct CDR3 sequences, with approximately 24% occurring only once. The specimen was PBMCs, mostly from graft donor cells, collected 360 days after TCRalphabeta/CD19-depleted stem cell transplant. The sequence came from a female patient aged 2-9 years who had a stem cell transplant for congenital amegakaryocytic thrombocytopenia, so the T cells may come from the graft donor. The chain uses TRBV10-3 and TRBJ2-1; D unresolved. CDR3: CAISANSNEQFF. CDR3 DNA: TGTGCCATCAGTGCTAACTCCAATGAGCAGTTCTTC.